This T cell receptor beta chain was observed in a study of blood T cells in healthy people across ages. This CDR3 spans 14 amino acids. Germline values: CDR1 LGHDT, CDR2 YNNKEL (reference sequence). V was clipped by 6 bases and J by 1 base, with 13 bases between them. Sample-barcoded 5' priming and a J-beta primer mix drove a second PCR of roughly 6 to 12 cycles. TCRdb fed the 5' RACE reads into MiXCR, producing one record per CDR3 protein. The sample contains approximately 900,000 distinct CDR3 sequences, about 29% of which appear only once. The same data also contributed to another study, on T cells of mothers and their children.

The origin of this receptor is a woman aged 40 to 50 in good health. V and J are TRBV3-1 and TRBJ2-7, with a weak D call TRBD1 (7 bases). Material: blood. The CDR3 nucleotides read TGTGCCAGCAGGTCCAGGGGGACTTCCTACGAGCAGTACTTC. Its translation: CASRSRGTSYEQYF.